A selection of T cell receptor beta chains follows, all from one sample in a study of T cell repertoires in cytomegalovirus infection. A single record per CDR3 protein comes from TCRdb applying MiXCR to the reads. The table records about 120,000 distinct CDR3 sequences, 10% of them present only once. No antigen has been identified for these receptors. Sequencing was done on a sample of PBMCs, sequenced either directly or after in vitro stimulation (not recorded which). The source is a human donor in good health (CMV status not recorded). Some clones in this sample may be carry-over from other donors' samples. CDR3s include the opening cysteine and the closing phenylalanine or tryptophan. The order of the fields is D gene, J gene, clone size, V gene, CDR3 protein, CDR3 DNA. D genes are given only for firm matches. The size of a clone is reported for some rows only, either as once, few or many, or as a class for expanded clones.

TRBD2	TRBJ2-1	many	TRBV12-3/TRBV12-4	CASSLTSVYNEQFF	TGTGCCAGCAGTTTGACTAGCGTCTACAATGAGCAGTTCTTC
-	TRBJ1-2	few	TRBV19	CASSIAGNYGYTF	TGTGCCAGTAGTATAGCAGGGAACTATGGCTACACCTTC
TRBD1	TRBJ1-2	few	TRBV28	CASSFPRAGGYGYTF	TGTGCCAGCAGTTTTCCGAGGGCAGGGGGGTATGGCTACACCTTC
-	TRBJ2-1	many	TRBV7-8	CASSLVGRGVSSYNEQFF	TGTGCCAGCAGCTTAGTAGGCAGGGGGGTTTCCTCCTACAATGAGCAGTTCTTC
TRBD1	TRBJ1-4	many	TRBV12-3/TRBV12-4	CASRPGQAGEKLFF	TGTGCCAGCAGACCGGGACAGGCTGGGGAAAAACTGTTTTTT
-	TRBJ2-5	few	TRBV28	CASSLLSIQTQYF	TGTGCCAGCAGTTTATTGTCTATCCAGACCCAGTACTTC
TRBD1	TRBJ1-1	few	TRBV6-6	CASNRDRGRGTEAFF	TGTGCCAGCAACCGGGACAGGGGGAGGGGTACTGAAGCTTTCTTT
-	TRBJ1-6	-	TRBV6-5	CASSYSPTGPLHF	TGTGCCAGCAGTTACTCCCCCACAGGTCCCCTCCACTTT
-	TRBJ2-7	-	TRBV20-1	CSAGTPPAYEQYF	TGCAGTGCGGGGACACCACCAGCCTACGAGCAGTACTTC
TRBD1	TRBJ2-3	few	TRBV20-1	CSASDRTGDSTDTQYF	TGCAGTGCTAGCGACCGGACAGGCGACAGCACAGATACGCAGTATTTT
TRBD2	TRBJ2-3	-	TRBV6-2/TRBV6-3	CASRADYSGIADTQYF	TGTGCCAGCAGAGCCGACTATAGCGGGATCGCAGATACGCAGTATTTT
-	TRBJ2-1	many	TRBV7-2	CASSPDRNEQFF	TGTGCCAGCAGCCCCGACAGGAACGAGCAGTTCTTC
-	TRBJ2-4	-	TRBV7-6	CASSFSGLGGKDTQYF	TGTGCCAGCAGCTTCTCGGGGCTGGGAGGCAAAGATACGCAGTACTTC
TRBD2	TRBJ2-5	-	TRBV2	CASSGGRGLAGSQETQYF	TGTGCCAGCAGTGGGGGACGGGGACTAGCGGGATCCCAAGAGACCCAGTACTTC